The 14 T cell receptor beta chains below were found in one sample sequenced in a study of shared clonotypes between healthy human individuals. Sequenced by immunoSEQ multiplex PCR; TCRdb stores in-frame clones only, minus some. The sample has approximately 980,000 clones; about 80% are singletons. The sequenced sample consisted of memory CD4+ T cells sorted from blood. Indicated subset: CD45RA-negative fraction. These receptor sequences come from a man aged 18 to 29 in good health.

The V and J genes are TRBV2 and TRBJ1-2; 11 nucleotides align to TRBD1. The germline gives CDR1 SNHLY, CDR2 FYNNEI. This CDR3 has 13 amino acids. Trimming cost V 10 bases and J 4 bases; bases outside gene matches: 5. The DNA of the CDR3 is TGTGCCATAAGGGGACAGGGGGTCTATGGCTACACCTTC. As protein: CAIRGQGVYGYTF. The variable domain in full, completed from reference TRBV2 and TRBJ1-2, reads EPEVTQTPSHQVTQMGQEVILRCVPISNHLYFYWYRQILGQKVEFLVSFYNNEISEKSEIFDDQFSVERPDGSNFTLKIRSTKLEDSAMYFCAIRGQGVYGYTFGSGTRLTVV.

The chain has TRBV7-2 and TRBJ1-5; no clear D gene. V lost 5 bases and J lost 1, with 12 bases in between. The CDR3 has 15 residues. The V gene's germline CDR1 is SGHTA and CDR2 FQGNSA. The CDR3 DNA follows: TGTGCCAGCAGCCCCGTACCGGGGAGCAATCAGCCCCAGCATTTT. Translated, it gives CASSPVPGSNQPQHF.

This clone was seen once. The rearrangement links TRBV5-1 to TRBJ1-1; possibly TRBD1 for D (6 bases). Germline CDR1 SGHRS, CDR2 YFSETQ. The CDR3 spans 14 residues. Deletions cut 0 bases from V and 3 bases from J, with 9 bases between. In nucleotides, the CDR3 is TGCGCCAGCAGCTTGGGACAGGATTACACTGAAGCTTTCTTT. Amino acids: CASSLGQDYTEAFF.

The chain couples TRBV5-1 to TRBJ2-5, with D uncertain. Deletions cut 4 bases from V and 4 bases from J, with 8 bases between. The CDR3 totals 12 residues. The V gene's germline CDR1 is SGHRS and CDR2 YFSETQ. CDR3 in DNA: TGCGCCAGCAGCCAATTCCGAGAGACCCAGTACTTC. It encodes CASSQFRETQYF. The complete variable domain, with remaining parts taken from reference TRBV5-1 and TRBJ2-5, reads KAGVTQTPRYLIKTRGQQVTLSCSPISGHRSVSWYQQTPGQGLQFLFEYFSETQRNKGNFPGRFSGRQFSNSRSEMNVSTLELGDSALYLCASSQFRETQYFGPGTRLLVL.

This clone was seen a single time. The rearrangement links TRBV30 to TRBJ2-3; 8 nucleotides agree with TRBD2. There are 17 residues in the CDR3. Germline CDR1 and CDR2: GTSNPN and SVGIG (reference sequence). Losses at the gene ends were 1 base for V and 2 bases for J; bases not matched to a gene: 11. The CDR3, as DNA: TGTGCCTGGAGTGCCCTCGGACTAGCCTCCCTCACAGATACGCAGTATTTT. Its protein is CAWSALGLASLTDTQYF.

This clone has a count of ten or more. The chain combines TRBV14 with TRBJ2-5, with D hard to call. This CDR3 is built from 14 residues. In germline, CDR1 is SGHDN, CDR2 FVKESK. Trimming took off 5 bases at V and 7 bases at J, with 17 bases between the two ends. This CDR3 is CASSGPNHGGTQYF. The CDR3 region has the DNA TGTGCCAGCAGCGGCCCCAACCACGGTGGGACCCAGTACTTC.

This chain joins TRBV6-1 and TRBJ2-3, with 10 bases fitting TRBD1. J gave up 2 bases and V 5 bases, and 4 bases lay outside the gene matches. Looked up from germline, CDR1 is MNHNS and CDR2 is SASEGT. The CDR3 runs to 15 residues. The CDR3 DNA is TGTGCCAGCAGTTCCGGGACAGGGGACACAGATACGCAGTATTTT. It encodes CASSSGTGDTDTQYF.

The J gene is TRBJ2-3, the V gene TRBV6-6; TRBD1 matches at 9 bases. The V gene end was trimmed by 7 bases and the J gene end by 1 base; junction bases not matched to a gene: 3. The CDR3 consists of 14 residues. Looked up from germline, CDR1 is MNHNY and CDR2 is SVGAGI (reference sequence). The CDR3 region has the DNA TGTGCCAGCATCCGGGACAGGGGCACAGATACGCAGTATTTT. Its protein is CASIRDRGTDTQYF.

The rearrangement links TRBV11-2 to TRBJ2-2; D might be TRBD1 or TRBD2, each matching 5 bases. Trimming cost V 2 bases and J 5 bases, with 15 bases left between them. This CDR3 is 16 amino acids long. From germline, CDR1 is SGHAT and CDR2 FQNNGV. CDR3 DNA: TGTGCCAGCAGCTTATACCGGGGACCGGGGACCGGGGAGCTGTTTTTT. Its translation: CASSLYRGPGTGELFF.

The chain has TRBV5-4 and TRBJ2-5, with D possibly being TRBD2 (5 bases). Germline CDR1 and CDR2: SGHNT and YYREEE (reference sequence). This CDR3 is 17 amino acids long. With 0 bases removed from V and 4 bases from J, the gap between germline ends came to 19 bases. In nucleotides, the CDR3 is TGTGCCAGCAGCTTGGCCGCGCGGGCAATGCAACTAGAGACCCAGTACTTC. It is translated as CASSLAARAMQLETQYF. Based on the CDR3 plus reference TRBV5-4 and TRBJ2-5, the full variable domain is ETGVTQSPTHLIKTRGQQVTLRCSSQSGHNTVSWYQQALGQGPQFIFQYYREEENGRGNFPPRFSGLQFPNYSSELNVNALELDDSALYLCASSLAARAMQLETQYFGPGTRLLVL.

This chain connects TRBV19 to TRBJ1-2, with D maybe TRBD1 (5 bases). Trimming removed 3 bases from V and 7 bases from J, with 15 bases in between. This CDR3 region has 14 residues. Germline CDR1 is LNHDA and CDR2 is SQIVND (reference sequence). The CDR3 here is CASSIPEGVPGYTF. CDR3 nucleotide sequence: TGTGCCAGTAGTATTCCGGAAGGGGTCCCTGGCTACACCTTC.

The gene calls are TRBV2 and TRBJ2-5, with TRBD1 matching over 8 bases. Germline V lookup: CDR1 SNHLY, CDR2 FYNNEI. V shed 6 bases, J shed 3 bases, and the junction held 0 bases outside the gene matches. This CDR3 comprises 12 residues. The CDR3 coding sequence is TGTGCCAGCAGGACAGGGGAAGAGACCCAGTACTTC. Translating gives CASRTGEETQYF.

The V gene is TRBV4-1, the J gene TRBJ2-7, with a tentative D call TRBD2 (6 bases). This CDR3 comprises 16 residues. Germline-derived CDR1 and CDR2 are MGHRA and YSYEKL. V was trimmed by 0 bases and J by 2 bases, leaving 14 bases between them. For the CDR3, the DNA is TGCGCCAGCAGCCAAGAGGGAGGCCCTAAAACCTACGAGCAGTACTTC. Its translation is CASSQEGGPKTYEQYF.

The chain carries TRBV6-6 and TRBJ2-5, with D possibly matching TRBD2 (7 bases). CDR3 length: 15 residues. V lost 2 bases and J lost 4, with 14 bases in between. Germline V gene lookup returns CDR1 MNHNY and CDR2 SVGAGI (reference sequence). The CDR3 reads CASSYPRGGTETQYF. For the CDR3, the DNA is TGTGCCAGCAGTTACCCAAGGGGGGGGACAGAGACCCAGTACTTC.